This T cell receptor beta chain was retrieved from a study of shared clonotypes between healthy human individuals. This CDR3 region has 12 residues. Looked up from germline, CDR1 is MRHNA and CDR2 is SNTAGT. As to this clone: A far larger clone differs by one base, so this is likely a read error.

Study donors comprised healthy, HIV-negative adults devoid of recent acute infection or vaccination. Genomic DNA from each subset was divided evenly over several immunoSEQ plates. Assay used: immunoSEQ multiplex PCR; TCRdb lists only in-frame clones, some missing. This table holds about 450,000 clones, less than 80% found once. This sequence was found in a woman aged 40-49 years in good health. Some clones in this sample may be carry-over from other donors' samples. The chain recombines TRBV6-4 with TRBJ1-1; maybe TRBD1 (5 bases). Sample: PBMCs. The CDR3, as DNA: TGTACCAGCAGGAACCGGGGGACTGAAGCTTTCTTT. It codes for CTSRNRGTEAFF.